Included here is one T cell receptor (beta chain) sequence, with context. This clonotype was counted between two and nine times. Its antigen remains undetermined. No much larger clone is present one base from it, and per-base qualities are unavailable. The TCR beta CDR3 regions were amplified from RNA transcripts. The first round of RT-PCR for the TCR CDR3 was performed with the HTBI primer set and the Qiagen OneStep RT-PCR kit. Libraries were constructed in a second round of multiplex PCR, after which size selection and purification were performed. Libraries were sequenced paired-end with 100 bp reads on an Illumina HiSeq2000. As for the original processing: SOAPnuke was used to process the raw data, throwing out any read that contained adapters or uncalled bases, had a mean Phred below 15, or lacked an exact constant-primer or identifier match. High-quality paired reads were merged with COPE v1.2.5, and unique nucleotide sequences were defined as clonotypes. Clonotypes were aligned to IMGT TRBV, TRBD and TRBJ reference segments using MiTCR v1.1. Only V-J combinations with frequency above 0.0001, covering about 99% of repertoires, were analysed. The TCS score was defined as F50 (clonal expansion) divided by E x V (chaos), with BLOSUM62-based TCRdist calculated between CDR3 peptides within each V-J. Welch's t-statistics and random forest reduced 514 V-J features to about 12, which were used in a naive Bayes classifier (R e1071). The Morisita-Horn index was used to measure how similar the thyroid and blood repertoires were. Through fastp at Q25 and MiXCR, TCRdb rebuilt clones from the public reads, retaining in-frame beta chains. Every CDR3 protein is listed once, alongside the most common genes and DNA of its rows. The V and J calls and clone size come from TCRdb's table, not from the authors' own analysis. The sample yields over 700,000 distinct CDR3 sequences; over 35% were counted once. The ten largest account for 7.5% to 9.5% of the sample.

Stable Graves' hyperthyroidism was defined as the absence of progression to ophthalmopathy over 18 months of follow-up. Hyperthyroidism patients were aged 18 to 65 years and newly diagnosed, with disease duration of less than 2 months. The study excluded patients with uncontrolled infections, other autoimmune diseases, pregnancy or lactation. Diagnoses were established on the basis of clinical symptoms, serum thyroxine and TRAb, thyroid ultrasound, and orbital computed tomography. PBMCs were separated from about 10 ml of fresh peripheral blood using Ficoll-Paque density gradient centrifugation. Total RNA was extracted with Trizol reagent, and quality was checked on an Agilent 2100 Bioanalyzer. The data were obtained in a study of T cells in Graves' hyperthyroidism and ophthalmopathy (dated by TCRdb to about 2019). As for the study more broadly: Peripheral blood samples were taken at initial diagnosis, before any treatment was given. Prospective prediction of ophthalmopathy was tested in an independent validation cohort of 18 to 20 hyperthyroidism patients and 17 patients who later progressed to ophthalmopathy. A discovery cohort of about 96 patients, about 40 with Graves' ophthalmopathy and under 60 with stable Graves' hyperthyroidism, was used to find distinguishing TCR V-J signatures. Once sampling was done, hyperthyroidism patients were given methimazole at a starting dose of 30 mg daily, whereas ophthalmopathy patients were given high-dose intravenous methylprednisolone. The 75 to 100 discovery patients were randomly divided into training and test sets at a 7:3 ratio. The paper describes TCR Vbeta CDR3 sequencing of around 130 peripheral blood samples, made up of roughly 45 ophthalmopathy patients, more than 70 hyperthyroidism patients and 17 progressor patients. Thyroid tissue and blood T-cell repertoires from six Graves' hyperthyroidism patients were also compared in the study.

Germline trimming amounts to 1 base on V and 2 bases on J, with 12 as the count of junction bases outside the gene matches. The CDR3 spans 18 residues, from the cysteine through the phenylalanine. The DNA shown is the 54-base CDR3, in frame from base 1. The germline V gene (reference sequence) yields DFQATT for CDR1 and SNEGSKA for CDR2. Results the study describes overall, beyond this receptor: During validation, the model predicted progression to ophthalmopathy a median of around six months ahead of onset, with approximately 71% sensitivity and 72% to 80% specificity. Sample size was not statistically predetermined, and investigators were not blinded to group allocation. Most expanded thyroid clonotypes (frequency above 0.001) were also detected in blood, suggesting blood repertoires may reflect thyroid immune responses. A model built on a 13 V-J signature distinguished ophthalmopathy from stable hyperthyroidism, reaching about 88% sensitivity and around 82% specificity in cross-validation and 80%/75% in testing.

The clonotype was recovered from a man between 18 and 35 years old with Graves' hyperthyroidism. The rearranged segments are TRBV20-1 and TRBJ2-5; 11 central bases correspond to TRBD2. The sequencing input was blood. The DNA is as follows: TGCAGTGCTAGAGCTCAGGGGACTAGCGGTAAAAAACAAGAGACCCAGTACTTC. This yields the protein CSARAQGTSGKKQETQYF.